This TCR beta chain was identified during a study of CD8+CD57+ T cells in acquired aplastic anemia. The wider study: Quantities of DNA derived from sorted CD4+ and CD8+ cells averaged approximately 3 ug. The study's findings and limits: Overlap between patients and controls comprised almost 30 CD8+ CDR3 sequences.

A word on this clonotype: Its antigen is as yet unknown. One end of the junction is discordant with germline, which a read error may explain.

This CDR3 has 15 residues. The germline V gene encodes CDR1 ENHRY and CDR2 SYGVKD. Profiles of TCR beta VDJ and CDR3 were generated from a genomic DNA template. MiXCR, run by TCRdb on the reads, gives a single entry per CDR3 protein. Of about 120,000 distinct CDR3 sequences listed, nearly 40% are singletons. Patients chosen for sequencing had CD8+CD57+ cells that had expanded, as shown by flow cytometry. Sequencing used sorted CD4+, CD8+, or CD8+CD57+ T cells (not recorded which) from PBMCs. The TCR was taken from a human donor with aplastic anemia. V gene TRBV10-3 combines with J gene TRBJ1-2; TRBD1 agrees at 9 bases. CDR3 sequence reads: CASSAGTGFLYGYTF. The CDR3 DNA reads TGTGCCAGCAGTGCCGGGACAGGGTTCCTCTATGGCTACACCTTC.